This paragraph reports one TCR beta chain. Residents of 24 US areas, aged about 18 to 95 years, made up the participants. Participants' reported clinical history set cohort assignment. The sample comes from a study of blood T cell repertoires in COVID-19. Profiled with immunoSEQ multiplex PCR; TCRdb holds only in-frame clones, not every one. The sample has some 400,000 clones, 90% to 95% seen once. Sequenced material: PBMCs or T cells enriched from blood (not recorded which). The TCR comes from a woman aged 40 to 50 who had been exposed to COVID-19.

The CDR3 DNA reads TGTGCCAGCAGCTATGCGGGAGTCGCGGACTATGGCTACACCTTC. This sequence encodes CASSYAGVADYGYTF. V and J are TRBV5-6 and TRBJ1-2; unclear D gene. The ends were cut back, 3 bases at V and 3 bases at J, with 15 bases in the middle. The CDR3 is 15 amino acids. Germline lookup yields CDR1 SGHDT and CDR2 YYEEEE.